These 23 T cell receptor beta chains share one sample of origin, sequenced in a study of blood T cell repertoires in COVID-19. The method was immunoSEQ multiplex PCR; TCRdb's version includes in-frame clones alone and lacks a portion of them. The profile shows roughly 68,000 clones, roughly nine tenths of them singletons. Sequencing was performed on peripheral blood. These receptors came from a woman aged 50 to 65 with COVID-19, enrolled during active disease.

This clone was detected once. The chain has TRBV5-1 and TRBJ2-3, with 8 bases that match TRBD2. Germline loops: CDR1 SGHRS, CDR2 YFSETQ. Trimming at V came to 0 bases and at J to 4 bases, leaving 16 bases not matched to a gene. This CDR3 has 19 residues. The CDR3 is CASSLGGLGSGSQADTQYF. As DNA, the CDR3 is TGCGCCAGCAGCTTGGGAGGCCTCGGGAGCGGGAGTCAGGCAGATACGCAGTATTTT. Variable domain in full (rest from reference TRBV5-1 and TRBJ2-3): KAGVTQTPRYLIKTRGQQVTLSCSPISGHRSVSWYQQTPGQGLQFLFEYFSETQRNKGNFPGRFSGRQFSNSRSEMNVSTLELGDSALYLCASSLGGLGSGSQADTQYFGPGTRLTVL.

This chain links TRBV11-2 with TRBJ2-2, with D uncertain. V dropped 7 bases and J dropped 5 bases, with 11 bases sitting between them. This CDR3 has 13 amino acids. CDR1 and CDR2 (germline): SGHAT, FQNNGV. Here the CDR3 DNA reads TGTGCCAGCAACAAAGGAGCGACCGGGGAGCTGTTTTTT. Its translation is CASNKGATGELFF. The full variable domain, completed using reference TRBV11-2 and TRBJ2-2, is EAGVAQSPRYKIIEKRQSVAFWCNPISGHATLYWYQQILGQGPKLLIQFQNNGVVDDSQLPKDRFSAERLKGVDSTLKIQPAKLEDSAVYLCASNKGATGELFFGEGSRLTVL.

In its sample, this clone was seen once. The rearrangement links TRBV14 to TRBJ2-3, with 9 positions matching TRBD1. J was trimmed by 2 bases and V by 0 bases; bases with no gene match: 12. CDR3 length: 19 residues. Germline-derived CDR1 and CDR2 are SGHDN and FVKESK. In DNA form, the CDR3 reads TGTGCCAGCAGCCAAGATAAGGGGACAGGGAACGACTACACAGATACGCAGTATTTT. Translation gives CASSQDKGTGNDYTDTQYF.

The genes are TRBV5-6 and TRBJ2-7; possibly TRBD2 for D (5 bases). The CDR3 consists of 14 residues. V was pared by 4 bases and J by 4 bases, with 15 bases between. Germline V gene lookup returns CDR1 SGHDT and CDR2 YYEEEE. In nucleotides, the CDR3 is TGTGCCAGCAGCCTCTTCCGGGGATGGTACGAGCAGTACTTC. It codes for CASSLFRGWYEQYF. The variable domain in full, with the rest retrieved from reference TRBV5-6 and TRBJ2-7, is DAGVTQSPTHLIKTRGQQVTLRCSPKSGHDTVSWYQQALGQGPQFIFQYYEEEERQRGNFPDRFSGHQFPNYSSELNVNALLLGDSALYLCASSLFRGWYEQYFGPGTRLTVT.

The chain has TRBV19 and TRBJ1-5, with a possible D match to TRBD1 (5 bases). CDR3 length: 14 residues. Trimming shortened V by 2 bases and J by 4 bases, and 9 bases separated the two germline ends. Germline V gives CDR1 LNHDA, CDR2 SQIVND (reference sequence). CDR3 DNA sequence: TGTGCCAGTAGTATATCAGGGTTGAATCAGCCCCAGCATTTT. Its translation: CASSISGLNQPQHF.

The V call is TRBV10-1, the J call TRBJ2-1, with 10 bases identical to TRBD2. The V and J ends lost 7 bases and 8 bases, in that order; junction bases with no gene match: 5. Germline CDR1 is WNHNN and CDR2 is SYGVQD (reference sequence). The CDR3 is made up of 13 amino acids. CDR3 sequence reads: CASTKREGDEQFF. Written as DNA, the CDR3 is TGCGCCAGCACGAAGCGGGAGGGCGATGAGCAGTTCTTC.

The chain combines TRBV28 with TRBJ1-1; D might be TRBD1 (6 bases). Trimming removed 8 bases at V and 0 bases at J, with 16 bases between. CDR3 length: 15 residues. CDR1 and CDR2 (germline): MDHEN, SYDVKM. In DNA form, the CDR3 reads TGTGCCAGCTCCGTTGACAGGCCCATGAACACTGAAGCTTTCTTT. Translation gives CASSVDRPMNTEAFF.

The CDR3 loop is CASSLGRTGNTGELFF. CDR3 bases: TGCGCCAGCAGCTTGGGACGAACAGGGAACACCGGGGAGCTGTTTTTT. This chain joins TRBV5-1 and TRBJ2-2; D possibly corresponds to TRBD1 (5 bases). Germline-derived CDR1 and CDR2 are SGHRS and YFSETQ. The V gene lost 0 bases and the J gene lost 1 base, with 10 bases spanning the gap. The CDR3 is made up of 16 amino acids.

Only one count was recorded for this clone. V usage is TRBV9 and J usage is TRBJ2-5; TRBD2 matches 9 bases. With V trimmed by 0 bases and J by 5 bases, 8 bases remained unmatched. The CDR3 is 16 amino acids. Looked up from germline, CDR1 is SGDLS and CDR2 is YYNGEE. Written as DNA, the CDR3 is TGTGCCAGCAGCGTAGTTGGCGGGGGGGGATCGGAGACCCAGTACTTC. Protein sequence: CASSVVGGGGSETQYF.

The chain employs TRBV28 and TRBJ1-5; perhaps TRBD1 as D (5 bases). The germline CDR1 and CDR2 sequences are MDHEN and SYDVKM. V lost 4 bases to trimming and J lost 7 bases, with 17 bases between them. CDR3 length equals 15 residues. CDR3 region: CASSSNSGFEQPQHF. The DNA for the CDR3 is TGTGCCAGCAGTTCGAACTCAGGGTTCGAGCAGCCCCAGCATTTT.

The chain combines TRBV9 with TRBJ2-1; 9 nucleotides line up with TRBD2. This CDR3 region has 18 residues. After removal of 2 bases from V and 4 bases from J, the junction contained 13 bases not matched to a gene. Per the germline V gene, CDR1 is SGDLS and CDR2 is YYNGEE. CDR3 coding DNA: TGTGCCAGCAGCGTCAAACAAGGCGGGAGGGCCATTTACAATGAGCAGTTCTTC. Translating gives CASSVKQGGRAIYNEQFF.

This clone was counted a few times. The V call is TRBV6-6, the J call TRBJ2-4; 9 bases are shared with TRBD1. V shed 7 bases, J shed 3 bases, and the junction held 4 bases outside the gene matches. Germline CDR1 is MNHNY and CDR2 is SVGAGI (reference sequence). The CDR3 has 14 amino acids. This chain's CDR3 is CASTPDRGKNIQYF. The CDR3, as DNA: TGTGCCAGCACCCCGGACAGGGGCAAAAACATTCAGTACTTC.

The V gene is TRBV6-2 or TRBV6-3, the J gene TRBJ2-7; 10 bases align to TRBD2. V gave up 5 bases and J gave up 2 bases; unmatched junction bases: 6. The germline gives CDR1 MNHEY, CDR2 SVGEGT. There are 15 residues in the CDR3. The CDR3 DNA is TGTGCCAGCAGTGATCTTAGCGGGAGGCCCTACGAGCAGTACTTC. Amino acid sequence: CASSDLSGRPYEQYF.

CDR3 bases: TGTGCCAGCAGTGCTTCAACTCGGAGCTCCTACAATGAGCAGTTCTTC. It is translated as CASSASTRSSYNEQFF. The J gene is TRBJ2-1, the V gene TRBV6-1; D unclear. V gave up 4 bases and J gave up 0 bases, with 13 bases separating them. Germline CDR1 MNHNS, CDR2 SASEGT. CDR3 length: 16 amino acids.

The chain is built from TRBV5-1 and TRBJ2-7; no reliable D call. Germline CDR1 SGHRS, CDR2 YFSETQ. V was clipped by 0 bases and J by 9 bases, with 16 bases between them. This CDR3 has 14 residues. In DNA form, the CDR3 reads TGCGCCAGCAGCTTGGCCGATAAAAGGAGTGCGCAGTACTTC. As protein: CASSLADKRSAQYF.

The chain carries TRBV3-1 (or the pseudogene TRBV3-2) and TRBJ1-3, with 7 bases that match TRBD1. V dropped 6 bases and J dropped 4; count of bases not matched to a gene: 3. CDR1 is LGHDT, CDR2 YNNKEL, per germline (reference sequence). The CDR3 loop spans 13 amino acids. This chain's CDR3 is CASSDRVGNTIYF. Written as DNA, the CDR3 is TGTGCCAGCAGTGACAGGGTGGGAAACACCATATATTTT.

This chain links TRBV7-6 with TRBJ1-3, with D perhaps TRBD1 (6 bases). Germline V CDR1 and CDR2: SGHVS, FNYEAQ. The length of the CDR3 is 15 residues. With 5 bases removed from V and 7 bases from J, the gap between germline ends came to 18 bases. CDR3 nucleotide sequence: TGTGCCAGCAGCCAAACCCCAGGGGCCGATAACACCATATATTTT. Amino acids: CASSQTPGADNTIYF.

The chain joins TRBV10-3 to TRBJ2-7; possibly TRBD2 for D (5 bases). V shed 6 bases and J shed 3 bases, with 12 bases lying between them. CDR3 length equals 13 residues. Per the germline V gene, CDR1 is ENHRY and CDR2 is SYGVKD. The CDR3 here is CAIRSEGGYEQYF. Here the CDR3 DNA reads TGTGCCATCAGGTCAGAGGGCGGCTACGAGCAGTACTTC.

About this clone itself: Sequence at one end of the junction differs from germline and may be a read error. The gene calls are TRBV7-7 and TRBJ2-5, with D unclear. The CDR3 covers 13 residues. The germline CDR1 and CDR2 sequences are SSHAT and FNYEAQ (reference sequence). This chain's CDR3 is CASSSDSRETQYF. The CDR3, as DNA: TGTGCTAGCAGCTCCGATAGTCGAGAGACCCAGTACTTC.

The chain joins TRBV4-3 to TRBJ1-2; maybe TRBD1 (5 bases). The ends were cut back, 1 base at V and 2 bases at J, with 17 bases in the middle. CDR3 size: 17 residues. Germline V lookup: CDR1 LGHNA, CDR2 YSLEER. Here the CDR3 reads CASSQVGTPSSNYGYTF. The CDR3 DNA sequence: TGCGCCAGCAGCCAAGTAGGGACTCCCTCATCCAACTATGGCTACACCTTC.

Details on this clone: Germline is not matched at one junction end, which may reflect a read error. The rearrangement joins TRBV28 to TRBJ1-2, with 10 bases identical to TRBD1. This CDR3 spans 11 amino acids. Germline values: CDR1 MDHEN, CDR2 SYDVKM. The CDR3 is CASSFPGTGDF. The CDR3 DNA is TGTGCCAGCAGTTTCCCCGGGACAGGGGACTTC.

The rearrangement links TRBV3-1 (or the pseudogene TRBV3-2) to TRBJ2-2; weak D call: TRBD2 (6 bases). Germline CDR1 and CDR2: LGHDT and YNNKEL (reference sequence). The CDR3 length is 13 residues. The V end was cut by 1 base, the J end by 7 bases, with 7 bases between. CDR3 amino acids: CASSQGGVGELFF. CDR3 DNA sequence: TGTGCCAGCAGCCAAGGCGGGGTCGGGGAGCTGTTTTTT.

The chain links TRBV28 to TRBJ2-3; possibly TRBD1 for D (6 bases). The CDR3 sequence is 17 residues long. CDR1 and CDR2 (germline): MDHEN, SYDVKM. V was trimmed by 3 bases and J by 7 bases, leaving 23 bases between them. The CDR3 protein is CASSFQLGQTTGNTQYF. In nucleotides, the CDR3 is TGTGCCAGCAGTTTCCAACTCGGACAGACCACAGGGAATACGCAGTATTTT.